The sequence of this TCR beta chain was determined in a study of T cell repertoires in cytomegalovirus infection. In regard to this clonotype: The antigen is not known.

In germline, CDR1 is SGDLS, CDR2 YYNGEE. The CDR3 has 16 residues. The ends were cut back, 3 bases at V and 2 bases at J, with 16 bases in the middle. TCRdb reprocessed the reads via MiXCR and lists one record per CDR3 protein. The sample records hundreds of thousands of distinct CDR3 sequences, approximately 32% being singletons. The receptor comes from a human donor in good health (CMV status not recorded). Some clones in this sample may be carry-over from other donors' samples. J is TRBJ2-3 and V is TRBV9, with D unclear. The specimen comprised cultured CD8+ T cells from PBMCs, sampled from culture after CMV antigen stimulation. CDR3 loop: CASSARRFGPTDTQYF. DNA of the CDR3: TGTGCCAGCAGCGCCAGACGGTTTGGTCCCACAGATACGCAGTATTTT.